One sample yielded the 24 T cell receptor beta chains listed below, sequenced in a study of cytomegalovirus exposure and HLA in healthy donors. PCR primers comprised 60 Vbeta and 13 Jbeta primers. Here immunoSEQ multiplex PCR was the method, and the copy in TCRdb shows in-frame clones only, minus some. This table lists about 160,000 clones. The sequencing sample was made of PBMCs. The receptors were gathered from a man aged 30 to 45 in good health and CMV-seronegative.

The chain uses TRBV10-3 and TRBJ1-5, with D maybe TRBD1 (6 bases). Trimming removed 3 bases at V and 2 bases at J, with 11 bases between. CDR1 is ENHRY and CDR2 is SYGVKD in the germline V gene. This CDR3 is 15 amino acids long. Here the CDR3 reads CAISDGGAGNQPQHF. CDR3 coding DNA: TGTGCCATCAGTGATGGGGGGGCCGGCAATCAGCCCCAGCATTTT.

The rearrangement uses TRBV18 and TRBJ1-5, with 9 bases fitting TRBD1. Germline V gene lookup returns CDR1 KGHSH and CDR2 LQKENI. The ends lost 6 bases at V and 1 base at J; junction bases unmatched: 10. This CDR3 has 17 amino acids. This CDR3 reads CASSPRTGDRSNQPQHF. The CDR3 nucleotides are TGTGCCAGCTCCCCGAGGACAGGGGATAGGAGCAATCAGCCCCAGCATTTT.

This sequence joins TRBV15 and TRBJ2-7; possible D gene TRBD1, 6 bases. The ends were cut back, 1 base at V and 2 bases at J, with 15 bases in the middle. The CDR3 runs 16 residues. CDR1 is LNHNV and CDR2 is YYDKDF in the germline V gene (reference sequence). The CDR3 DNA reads TGTGCCACCAGCAGAGTTTTAGGGACACCGGCCTACGAGCAGTACTTC. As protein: CATSRVLGTPAYEQYF. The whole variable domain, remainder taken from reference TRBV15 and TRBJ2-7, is DAMVIQNPRYQVTQFGKPVTLSCSQTLNHNVMYWYQQKSSQAPKLLFHYYDKDFNNEADTPDNFQSRRPNTSFCFLDIRSPGLGDTAMYLCATSRVLGTPAYEQYFGPGTRLTVT.

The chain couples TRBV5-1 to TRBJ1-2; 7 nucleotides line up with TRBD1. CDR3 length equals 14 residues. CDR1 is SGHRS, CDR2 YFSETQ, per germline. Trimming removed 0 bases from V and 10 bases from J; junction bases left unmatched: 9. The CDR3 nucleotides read TGCGCCAGCAGCTTGGATACCGGGACAGTGGACTACACCTTC. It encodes CASSLDTGTVDYTF.

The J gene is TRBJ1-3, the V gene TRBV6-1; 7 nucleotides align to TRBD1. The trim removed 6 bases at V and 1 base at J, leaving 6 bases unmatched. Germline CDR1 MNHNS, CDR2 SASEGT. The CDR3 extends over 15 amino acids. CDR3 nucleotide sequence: TGTGCCAGCAGACAGGGGCTCCAGTCTGGAAACACCATATATTTT. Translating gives CASRQGLQSGNTIYF.

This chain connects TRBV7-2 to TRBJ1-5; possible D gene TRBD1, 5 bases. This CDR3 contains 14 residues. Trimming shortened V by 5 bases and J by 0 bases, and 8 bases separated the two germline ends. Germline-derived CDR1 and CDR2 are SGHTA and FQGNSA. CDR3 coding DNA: TGTGCCAGCAGCCTTACAGGTAGCAATCAGCCCCAGCATTTT. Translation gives CASSLTGSNQPQHF.

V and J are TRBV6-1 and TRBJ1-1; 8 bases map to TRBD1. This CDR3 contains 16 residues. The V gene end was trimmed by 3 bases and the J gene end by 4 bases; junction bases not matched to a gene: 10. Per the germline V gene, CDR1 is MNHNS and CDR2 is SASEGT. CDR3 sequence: CASSDRAGGKSTEAFF. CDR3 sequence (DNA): TGTGCCAGCAGTGATAGGGCAGGGGGCAAGAGCACTGAAGCTTTCTTT.

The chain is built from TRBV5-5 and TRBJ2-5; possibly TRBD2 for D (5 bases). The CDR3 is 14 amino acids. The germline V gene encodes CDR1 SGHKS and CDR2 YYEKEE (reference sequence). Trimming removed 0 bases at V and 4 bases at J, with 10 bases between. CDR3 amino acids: CASSLAGDSETQYF. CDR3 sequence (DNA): TGTGCCAGCAGCTTGGCCGGGGATTCAGAGACCCAGTACTTC.

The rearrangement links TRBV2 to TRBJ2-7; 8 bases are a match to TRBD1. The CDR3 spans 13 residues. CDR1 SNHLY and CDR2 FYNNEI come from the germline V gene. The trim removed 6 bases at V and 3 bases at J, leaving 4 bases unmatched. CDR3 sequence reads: CASSLTGGYEQYF. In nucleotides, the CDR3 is TGTGCCAGCAGCCTAACAGGGGGCTACGAGCAGTACTTC.

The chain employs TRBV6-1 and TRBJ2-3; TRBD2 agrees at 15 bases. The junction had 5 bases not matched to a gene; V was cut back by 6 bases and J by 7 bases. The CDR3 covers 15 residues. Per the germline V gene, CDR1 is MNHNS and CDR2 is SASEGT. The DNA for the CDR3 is TGTGCCAGCAGAGGACTAGCGGGAGGGCCCAATACGCAGTATTTT. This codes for CASRGLAGGPNTQYF.

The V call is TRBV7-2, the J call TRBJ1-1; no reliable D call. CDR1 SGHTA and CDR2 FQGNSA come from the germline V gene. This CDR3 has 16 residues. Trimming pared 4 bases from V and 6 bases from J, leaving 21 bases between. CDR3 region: CASSSKPAGSTAEAFF. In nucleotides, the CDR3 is TGTGCCAGCAGCTCTAAACCGGCGGGGTCAACGGCTGAAGCTTTCTTT. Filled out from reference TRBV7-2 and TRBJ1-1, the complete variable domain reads GAGVSQSPSNKVTEKGKDVELRCDPISGHTALYWYRQSLGQGLEFLIYFQGNSAPDKSGLPSDRFSAERTGGSVSTLTIQRTQQEDSAVYLCASSSKPAGSTAEAFFGQGTRLTVV.

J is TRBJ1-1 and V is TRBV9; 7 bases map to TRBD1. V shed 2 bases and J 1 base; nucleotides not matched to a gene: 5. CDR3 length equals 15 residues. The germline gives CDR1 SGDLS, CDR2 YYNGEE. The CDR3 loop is CASSVRDRENTEAFF. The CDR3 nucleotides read TGTGCCAGCAGCGTGAGGGACAGAGAGAACACTGAAGCTTTCTTT.

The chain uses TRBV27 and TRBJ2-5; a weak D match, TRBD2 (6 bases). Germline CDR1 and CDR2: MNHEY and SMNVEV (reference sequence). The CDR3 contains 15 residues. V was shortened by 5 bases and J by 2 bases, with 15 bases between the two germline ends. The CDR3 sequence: CASSGSGLPQETQYF. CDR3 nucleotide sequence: TGTGCCAGCAGTGGATCGGGACTTCCACAAGAGACCCAGTACTTC.

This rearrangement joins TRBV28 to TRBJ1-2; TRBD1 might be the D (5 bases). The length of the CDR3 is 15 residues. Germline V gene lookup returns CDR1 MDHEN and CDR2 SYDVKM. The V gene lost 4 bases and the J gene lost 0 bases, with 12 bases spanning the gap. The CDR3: CASSSLQVANYGYTF. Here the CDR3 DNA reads TGTGCCAGCAGTTCCTTACAGGTGGCTAACTATGGCTACACCTTC.

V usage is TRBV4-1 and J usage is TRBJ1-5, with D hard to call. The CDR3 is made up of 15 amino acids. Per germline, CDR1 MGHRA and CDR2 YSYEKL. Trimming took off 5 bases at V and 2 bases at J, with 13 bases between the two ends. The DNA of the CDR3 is TGCGCCAGCAGCTACATTGACGGGGGCAATCAGCCCCAGCATTTT. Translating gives CASSYIDGGNQPQHF.

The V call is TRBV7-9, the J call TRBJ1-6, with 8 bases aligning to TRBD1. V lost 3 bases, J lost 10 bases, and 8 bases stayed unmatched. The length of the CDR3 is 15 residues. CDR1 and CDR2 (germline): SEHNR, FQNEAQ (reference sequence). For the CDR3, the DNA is TGTGCCAGCAGCTTGGCCAGGGGGCAAGGGTCACCCCTCCACTTT. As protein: CASSLARGQGSPLHF.

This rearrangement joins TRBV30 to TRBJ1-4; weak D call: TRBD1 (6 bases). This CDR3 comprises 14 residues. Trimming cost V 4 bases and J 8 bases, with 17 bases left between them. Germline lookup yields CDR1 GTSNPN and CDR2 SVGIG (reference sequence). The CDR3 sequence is CAWTVWGRSEKLFF. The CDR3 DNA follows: TGTGCCTGGACCGTCTGGGGGCGAAGCGAAAAACTGTTTTTT.

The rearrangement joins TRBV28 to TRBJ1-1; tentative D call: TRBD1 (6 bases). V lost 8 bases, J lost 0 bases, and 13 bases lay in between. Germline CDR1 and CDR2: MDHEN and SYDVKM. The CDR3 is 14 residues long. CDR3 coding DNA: TGTGCCAGCGTGCGGACAGCCCTGAACACTGAAGCTTTCTTT. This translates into CASVRTALNTEAFF.

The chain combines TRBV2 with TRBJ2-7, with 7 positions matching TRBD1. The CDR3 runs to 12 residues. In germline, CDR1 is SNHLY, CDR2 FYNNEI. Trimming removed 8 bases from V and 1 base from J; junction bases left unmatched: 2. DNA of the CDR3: TGTGCCAGCCGGGACAGTTCCTACGAGCAGTACTTC. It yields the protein CASRDSSYEQYF.

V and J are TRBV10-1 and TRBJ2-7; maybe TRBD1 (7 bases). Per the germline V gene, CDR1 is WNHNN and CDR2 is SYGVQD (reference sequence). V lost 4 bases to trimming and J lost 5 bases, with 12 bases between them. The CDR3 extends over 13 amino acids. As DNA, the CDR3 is TGCGCCAGCAGTGCAGGGGGGAAGGACGAGCAGTACTTC. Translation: CASSAGGKDEQYF.

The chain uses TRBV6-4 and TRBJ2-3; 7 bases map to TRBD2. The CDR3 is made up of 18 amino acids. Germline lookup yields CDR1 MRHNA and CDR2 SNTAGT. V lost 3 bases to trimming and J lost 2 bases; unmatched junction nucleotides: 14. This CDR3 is CASSERGGSSRLTDTQYF. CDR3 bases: TGTGCCAGCAGTGAAAGGGGCGGGAGCTCTCGACTCACAGATACGCAGTATTTT.

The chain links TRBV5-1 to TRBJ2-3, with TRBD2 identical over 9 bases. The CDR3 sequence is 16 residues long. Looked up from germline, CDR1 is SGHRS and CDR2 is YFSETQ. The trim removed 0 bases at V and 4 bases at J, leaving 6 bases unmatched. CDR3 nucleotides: TGCGCCAGCAGCTTGGATGCGGGAGGGCCCCCAGATACGCAGTATTTT. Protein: CASSLDAGGPPDTQYF.

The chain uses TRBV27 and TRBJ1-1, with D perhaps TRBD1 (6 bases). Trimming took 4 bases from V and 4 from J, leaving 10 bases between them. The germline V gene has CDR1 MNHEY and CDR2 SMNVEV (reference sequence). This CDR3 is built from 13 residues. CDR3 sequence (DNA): TGTGCCAGCAGTTATAAAGGGGGCACTGAAGCTTTCTTT. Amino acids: CASSYKGGTEAFF.

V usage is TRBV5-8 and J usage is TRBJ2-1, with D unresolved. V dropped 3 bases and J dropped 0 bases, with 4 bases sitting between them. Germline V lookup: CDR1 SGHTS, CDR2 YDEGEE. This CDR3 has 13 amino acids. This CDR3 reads CASSSSSYNEQFF. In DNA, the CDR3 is TGTGCCAGCAGCTCCAGCTCCTACAATGAGCAGTTCTTC.